Here is one T cell receptor (beta chain) with its context. The target antigen is unknown. Other DNA sequences from this sample encode an identical CDR3 as well. This CDR3 is 11 amino acids long. With 5 bases removed from V and 4 bases from J, the gap between germline ends came to 5 bases. Per the germline V gene, CDR1 is MNHEY and CDR2 is SVGAGI. The data stem from a study of cytomegalovirus exposure and HLA in healthy donors. Findings and caveats of the study: According to the study, 160 or so TCR beta chains were cytomegalovirus-associated. Relative to the 666-donor mean, N-insertions were reportedly fewer in an Asian-associated ancestry cluster in a later analysis. The authors excluded some V segments, including TRBV6-2 and TRBV6-3, as indistinguishable.

Primers: 60 Vbeta forward and 13 Jbeta reverse. Assay: immunoSEQ multiplex PCR; the TCRdb copy retains only in-frame clones and omits some. The repertoire holds approximately 140,000 clones, with roughly 83% as singletons. This TCR was sampled from a female donor in good health and CMV-seronegative. What was sequenced was PBMCs. The V and J genes are TRBV6-5 and TRBJ1-1, with D maybe TRBD1 (5 bases). CDR3 sequence reads: CASSRGTEAFF. The CDR3 DNA is TGTGCCAGCAGTAGGGGCACTGAAGCTTTCTTT.